The 2 T cell receptor beta chains below all came from one sample that was sequenced in a study of cytomegalovirus exposure and HLA in healthy donors (dated by TCRdb to the late 2010s). The method was the immunoSEQ multiplex PCR assay. TCRdb's version of the immuneACCESS table is confined to in-frame rearrangements and falls short of the full clone set. An unresolved V gene accounts for under half of the shortfall where checked; the remainder is of unknown origin. The table for this sample lists some 68,000 clones; 85% to 95% of them were counted only once. Roughly 1.4% of the sample comes from the top ten. What was sequenced was PBMCs. All receptors come from a man aged 18 to 35 in good health and CMV-seropositive.

This chain connects TRBV7-8 to TRBJ1-2, with TRBD1 identical over 7 bases. Trimming removed 7 bases from V and 8 bases from J; junction bases left unmatched: 7. Germline V gene lookup returns CDR1 SGHVS and CDR2 FQNEAQ. This CDR3 has 12 residues. Here the CDR3 DNA reads TGTGCCAGCACAGACAGGGACTGGGGCTACACCTTC. As protein: CASTDRDWGYTF.

The chain recombines TRBV5-4 with TRBJ2-2; tentatively, D is TRBD2 (5 bases). Per the germline V gene, CDR1 is SGHNT and CDR2 is YYREEE (reference sequence). The V end lost 0 bases, the J end lost 4 bases, and 16 bases lay between the germline ends. The CDR3 length is 17 residues. The CDR3 loop is CASSLAPGRISTGELFF. CDR3 nucleotides: TGTGCCAGCAGCTTGGCCCCTGGGAGAATTAGCACCGGGGAGCTGTTTTTT. Full variable domain (outside the CDR3, taken from reference TRBV5-4 and TRBJ2-2): ETGVTQSPTHLIKTRGQQVTLRCSSQSGHNTVSWYQQALGQGPQFIFQYYREEENGRGNFPPRFSGLQFPNYSSELNVNALELDDSALYLCASSLAPGRISTGELFFGEGSRLTVL.